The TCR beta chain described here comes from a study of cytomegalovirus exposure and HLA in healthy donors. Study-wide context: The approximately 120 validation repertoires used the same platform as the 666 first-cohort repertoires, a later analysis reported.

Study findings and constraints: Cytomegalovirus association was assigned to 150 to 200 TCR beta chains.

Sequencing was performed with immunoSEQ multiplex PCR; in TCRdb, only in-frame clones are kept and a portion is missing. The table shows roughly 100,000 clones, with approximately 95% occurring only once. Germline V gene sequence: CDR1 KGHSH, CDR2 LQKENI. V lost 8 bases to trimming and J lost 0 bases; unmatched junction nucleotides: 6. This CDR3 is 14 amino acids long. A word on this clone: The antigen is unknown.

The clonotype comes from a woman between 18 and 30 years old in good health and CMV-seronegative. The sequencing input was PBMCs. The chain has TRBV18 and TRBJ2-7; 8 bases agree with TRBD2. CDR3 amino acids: CASAIAGISYEQYF. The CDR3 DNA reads TGTGCCAGCGCTATAGCGGGGATCTCCTACGAGCAGTACTTC.